This record concerns one T cell receptor beta chain sequence. The assay was immunoSEQ multiplex PCR, and TCRdb's table has in-frame clones only and misses some. Of just under 150,000 clones listed, approximately 84% are singletons. The CDR3 spans 13 residues. Per the germline V gene, CDR1 is SEHNR and CDR2 is FQNEAQ (reference sequence). Trimming took 4 bases from V and 9 from J, leaving 10 bases between them. This sample was taken from a study of blood T cell repertoires in COVID-19. This TCR derives from a human donor in a cohort sampled during active COVID-19. The sample comprised peripheral blood. V is TRBV7-9 and J is TRBJ1-6; tentatively, D is TRBD1 (5 bases). CDR3 in amino acids: CASSSYQGSPLHF. Here the CDR3 DNA reads TGTGCCAGCAGCTCGTACCAGGGTTCACCCCTCCACTTT. Filled out from reference TRBV7-9 and TRBJ1-6, the complete variable domain reads DTGVSQNPRHKITKRGQNVTFRCDPISEHNRLYWYRQTLGQGPEFLTYFQNEAQLEKSRLLSDRFSAERPKGSFSTLEIQRTEQGDSAMYLCASSSYQGSPLHFGNGTRLTVT.